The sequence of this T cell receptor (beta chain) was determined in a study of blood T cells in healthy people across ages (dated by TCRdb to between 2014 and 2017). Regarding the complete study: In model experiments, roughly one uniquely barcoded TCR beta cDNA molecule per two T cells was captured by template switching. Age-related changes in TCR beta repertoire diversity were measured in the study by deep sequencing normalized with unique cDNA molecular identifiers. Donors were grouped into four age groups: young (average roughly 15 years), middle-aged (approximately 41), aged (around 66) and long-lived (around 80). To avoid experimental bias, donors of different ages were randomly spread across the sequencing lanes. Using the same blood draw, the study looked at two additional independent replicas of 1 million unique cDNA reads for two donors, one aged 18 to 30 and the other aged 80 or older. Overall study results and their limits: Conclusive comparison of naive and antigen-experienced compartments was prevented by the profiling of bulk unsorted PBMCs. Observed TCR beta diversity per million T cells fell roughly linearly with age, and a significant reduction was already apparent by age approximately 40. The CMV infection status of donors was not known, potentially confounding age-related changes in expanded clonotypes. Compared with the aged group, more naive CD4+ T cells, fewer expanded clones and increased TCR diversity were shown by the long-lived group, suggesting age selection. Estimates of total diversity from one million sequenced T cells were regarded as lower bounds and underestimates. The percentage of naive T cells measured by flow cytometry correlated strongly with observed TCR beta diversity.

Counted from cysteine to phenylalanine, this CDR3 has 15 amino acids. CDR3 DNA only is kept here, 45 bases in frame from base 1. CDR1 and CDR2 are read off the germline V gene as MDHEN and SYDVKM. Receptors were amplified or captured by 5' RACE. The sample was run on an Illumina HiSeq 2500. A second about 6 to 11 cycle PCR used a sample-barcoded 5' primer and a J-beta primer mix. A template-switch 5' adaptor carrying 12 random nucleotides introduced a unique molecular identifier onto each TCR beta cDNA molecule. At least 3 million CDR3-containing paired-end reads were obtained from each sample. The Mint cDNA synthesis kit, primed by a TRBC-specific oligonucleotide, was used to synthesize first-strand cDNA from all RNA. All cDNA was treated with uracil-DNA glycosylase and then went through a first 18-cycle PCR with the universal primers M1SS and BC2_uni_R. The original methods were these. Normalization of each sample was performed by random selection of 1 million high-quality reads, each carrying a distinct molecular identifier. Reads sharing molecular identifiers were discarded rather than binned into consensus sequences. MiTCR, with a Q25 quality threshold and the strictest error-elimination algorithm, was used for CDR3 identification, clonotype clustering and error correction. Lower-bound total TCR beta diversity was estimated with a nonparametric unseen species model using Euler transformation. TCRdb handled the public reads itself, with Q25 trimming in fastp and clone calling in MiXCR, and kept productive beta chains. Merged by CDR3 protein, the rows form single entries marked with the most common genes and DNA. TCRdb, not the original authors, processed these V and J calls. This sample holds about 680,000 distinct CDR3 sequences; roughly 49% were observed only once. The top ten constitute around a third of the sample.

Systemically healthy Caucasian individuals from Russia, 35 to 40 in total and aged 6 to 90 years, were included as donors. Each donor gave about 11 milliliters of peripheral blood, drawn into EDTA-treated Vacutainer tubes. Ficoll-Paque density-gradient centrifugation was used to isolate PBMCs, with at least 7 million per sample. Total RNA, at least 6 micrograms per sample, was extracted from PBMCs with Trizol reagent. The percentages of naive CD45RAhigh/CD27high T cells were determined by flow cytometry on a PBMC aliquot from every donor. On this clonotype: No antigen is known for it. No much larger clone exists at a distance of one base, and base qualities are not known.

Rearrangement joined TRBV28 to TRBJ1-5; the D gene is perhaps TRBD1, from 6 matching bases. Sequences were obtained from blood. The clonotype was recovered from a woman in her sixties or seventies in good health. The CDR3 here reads CAASGARRYNQPQHF. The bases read TGTGCGGCGTCGGGGGCGCGGAGGTACAATCAGCCCCAGCATTTT.